What follows are 15 T cell receptor beta chains derived from one specimen sequenced in a study of blood T cells in healthy people across ages. Together with a sample-barcoded 5' primer, a J-beta primer mix was included in a second PCR lasting about 7 to 12 cycles. TCRdb fed the 5' RACE reads into MiXCR, producing one record per CDR3 protein. The data show more than 650,000 distinct CDR3 sequences, about 24% seen once. The sequenced sample was blood. These receptors came from a man aged 70-80 years in good health.

The chain has TRBV20-1 and TRBJ2-2, with 7 bases identical to TRBD2. This CDR3 comprises 13 residues. Trimming took 4 bases from V and 7 from J; bases not matched to a gene: 6. Germline values: CDR1 DFQATT, CDR2 SNEGSKA (reference sequence). DNA for the CDR3: TGCAGTGCTAAGCTACTAGCGAGCGGGGAGCTGTTTTTT. Its translation: CSAKLLASGELFF.

CDR3 loop: CASSVIPGDQETQYF. In DNA form, the CDR3 reads TGCGCCAGCAGCGTGATACCGGGGGACCAAGAGACCCAGTACTTC. The chain combines TRBV5-1 with TRBJ2-5; D might be TRBD2 (6 bases). V was shortened by 4 bases and J by 0 bases, with 13 bases between the two germline ends. The CDR3 covers 15 residues. Germline V gene lookup returns CDR1 SGHRS and CDR2 YFSETQ.

This clonotype was counted ten times or more. V is TRBV20-1 and J is TRBJ1-5, with 7 bases identical to TRBD1. CDR3 length: 15 amino acids. From germline, CDR1 is DFQATT and CDR2 SNEGSKA (reference sequence). V shed 1 base, J shed 3 bases, and the junction held 6 bases outside the gene matches. The CDR3 loop is CSARAPGQVNQPQHF. The CDR3, as DNA: TGCAGTGCTAGAGCCCCTGGACAGGTCAATCAGCCCCAGCATTTT.

This rearrangement joins TRBV29-1 to TRBJ2-3, with a possible D match to TRBD2 (6 bases). The CDR3 has 15 amino acids. Per the germline V gene, CDR1 is SQVTM and CDR2 is ANQGSEA. V was clipped by 1 base and J by 4 bases, with 15 bases between them. CDR3: CSVEVLASLSDTQYF. CDR3 coding DNA: TGCAGCGTTGAAGTCCTAGCGTCTCTTTCAGATACGCAGTATTTT.

A few counts support this clonotype. For the CDR3, the DNA is TGTGCCAGCAGCCACGTACGGATAGGGAACACAGATACGCAGTATTTT. This translates into CASSHVRIGNTDTQYF. V and J are TRBV7-8 and TRBJ2-3; D gene unclear. Trimming removed 5 bases from V and 2 bases from J, with 17 bases in between. CDR1 SGHVS and CDR2 FQNEAQ come from the germline V gene. This CDR3 has 16 residues.

The chain links TRBV6-5 to TRBJ2-3; D call uncertain. The V end was cut by 2 bases, the J end by 1 base, with 7 bases between. The CDR3 spans 14 residues. CDR1 MNHEY and CDR2 SVGAGI come from the germline V gene. In DNA, the CDR3 is TGTGCCAGCAGTTACGATACTGGCACAGATACGCAGTATTTT. Protein product: CASSYDTGTDTQYF.

V usage is TRBV27 and J usage is TRBJ2-5; 11 positions agree with TRBD2. The J call may be incorrect, as the DNA end agrees better with TRBJ2-1. This CDR3 is 17 amino acids long. The V gene's germline CDR1 is MNHEY and CDR2 SMNVEV (reference sequence). The CDR3 coding sequence is TGTGCCAGCAGTTTAGTTTCCTGGACTAGCGGGCACAATGAGCAGTTCTTC. It specifies CASSLVSWTSGHNEQFF.

The J gene is TRBJ1-1, the V gene TRBV11-2; D is unclear. Germline V CDR1 and CDR2: SGHAT, FQNNGV. The CDR3 extends over 12 amino acids. Between the trimmed V and J ends, which lost 3 bases and 8 bases, there was a span of 10 bases. CDR3 sequence reads: CASSFSRSEAFF. The CDR3 bases are TGTGCCAGCAGCTTTAGTAGGTCCGAAGCTTTCTTT. Based on the CDR3 plus reference TRBV11-2 and TRBJ1-1, the full variable domain is EAGVAQSPRYKIIEKRQSVAFWCNPISGHATLYWYQQILGQGPKLLIQFQNNGVVDDSQLPKDRFSAERLKGVDSTLKIQPAKLEDSAVYLCASSFSRSEAFFGQGTRLTVV.

This clonotype was recorded many times. V gene TRBV10-2 combines with J gene TRBJ2-7, with 7 bases fitting TRBD1. The V segment lost 5 bases and the J segment 0 bases; nucleotides outside the gene matches: 1. CDR1 and CDR2 (germline): WSHSY, SAAADI. This CDR3 comprises 13 residues. The CDR3 loop reads CASSWDSSYEQYV. Written as DNA, the CDR3 is TGCGCCAGCAGTTGGGACAGCTCCTACGAGCAGTACGTC.

The chain uses TRBV21-1 and TRBJ2-7. TRBV21-1 is an annotated pseudogene. CDR3 length equals 11 residues. CDR3 sequence: CASSTLREQYV. CDR3 DNA: TGTGCCAGCAGCACACTTCGGGAGCAGTACGTC.

This chain uses TRBV3-1 with TRBJ1-2; D is unclear. Germline loops: CDR1 LGHDT, CDR2 YNNKEL (reference sequence). CDR3 length: 14 residues. The ends were cut back, 2 bases at V and 5 bases at J, with 12 bases in the middle. The CDR3 bases are TGTGCCAGCAGCCAAACTGGACGTCGTTATGGCTACACCTTC. Translated: CASSQTGRRYGYTF.

This clonotype has only a few counts. Possible read error: a much larger clone is one base away. This sequence joins TRBV20-1 and TRBJ2-3; a possible D gene is TRBD2 (6 bases). Germline lookup yields CDR1 DFQATT and CDR2 SNEGSKA (reference sequence). V was clipped by 6 bases and J by 4 bases, with 17 bases between them. CDR3 size: 14 residues. CDR3 DNA: TGCAGTGCCCTCGGAGGGATGTGGGCAGATACGCAGTATTTT. It is translated as CSALGGMWADTQYF.

This clonotype was picked up a small number of times. The J gene is TRBJ2-2, the V gene TRBV12-3 or TRBV12-4, with 7 bases identical to TRBD2. V lost 5 bases, J lost 2 bases, and 8 bases stayed unmatched. The CDR3 runs to 16 residues. The CDR3 loop reads CASSRKAGSNTGELFF. The CDR3 DNA is TGTGCCAGCAGTCGCAAAGCGGGGTCAAACACCGGGGAGCTGTTTTTT.

In this sample, this clonotype turned up a few times. The chain couples TRBV6-2 or TRBV6-3 to TRBJ2-1, with D unresolved. V was cut by 0 bases and J by 7 bases, with 10 bases left in between. The CDR3 extends over 14 amino acids. Germline CDR1 is MNHEY and CDR2 is SVGEGT. This CDR3 is CASSYSSLQNEQFF. As DNA, the CDR3 is TGTGCCAGCAGTTACTCGAGTTTGCAAAATGAGCAGTTCTTC.

This rearrangement joins TRBV20-1 to TRBJ2-2, with TRBD2 identical over 7 bases. There are 15 residues in the CDR3. Germline V gene lookup returns CDR1 DFQATT and CDR2 SNEGSKA (reference sequence). V was clipped by 1 base and J by 6 bases; unmatched bases: 8. This chain's CDR3 is CSARGWGRAPGELFF. Here the CDR3 DNA reads TGCAGTGCTAGAGGGTGGGGGAGGGCCCCCGGGGAGCTGTTTTTT.